This T cell receptor (beta chain) was recorded in a study of blood T cell repertoires in COVID-19. Study as a whole: Samples taken during acute and convalescent COVID-19 were collected in the United States, Italy and Spain.

This clone was detected only a few times. Method: immunoSEQ multiplex PCR; TCRdb's copy keeps in-frame clones and lacks some. This table holds roughly 64,000 clones, around 83% found once. V shed 4 bases and J shed 4 bases, with 22 bases lying between them. CDR3 length: 17 residues. CDR1 and CDR2 (germline): MGHRA, YSYEKL. The clonotype comes from a woman aged 55-70 years with acute or convalescent COVID-19. The J gene is TRBJ1-2, the V gene TRBV4-1, with D possibly TRBD1 on 6 matching bases. Sample: peripheral blood. CDR3 in amino acids: CASSPSRTDGQLYGYTF. The CDR3 nucleotides are TGCGCCAGCAGCCCTAGCAGAACAGACGGACAGCTCTATGGCTACACCTTC.